This T cell receptor beta chain came from a study of blood T cell repertoires in COVID-19. Overall study context: PBMCs, B-cell-depleted T cells, or T cells were the source of the cDNA or gDNA that made up the material.

Trimming at V came to 4 bases and at J to 1 base, leaving 10 bases not matched to a gene. Per the germline V gene, CDR1 is SGHRS and CDR2 is YFSETQ. The CDR3 is made up of 16 amino acids. Methods used by the authors: Amplified reference gene primers provided the basis for estimating nucleated cell counts. Sequencing was performed with immunoSEQ multiplex PCR; in TCRdb, only in-frame clones are kept and a portion is missing. That table is the source of V, J and clone size, and D and trimming were worked out from the DNA. This table holds nearly 200,000 clones, 82% found once. V gene TRBV5-1 combines with J gene TRBJ1-1, with TRBD1 matching 7 bases. Sequencing was performed on peripheral blood. The clonotype comes from a human donor with acute or convalescent COVID-19. The donor label of this sample is uncertain. CDR3 nucleotide sequence: TGCGCCAGCAGCGGGGGGACAGCCTTTGGGAACACTGAAGCTTTCTTT. The encoded protein is CASSGGTAFGNTEAFF.